This T cell receptor beta chain stems from a study of blood T cell repertoires in COVID-19 (dated by TCRdb to 2020 to 2022). For the wider study: The collaborator samples originated in the United States, Italy and Spain and spanned the acute and convalescent phases of COVID-19. The material from the prospective study consisted of cDNA or gDNA derived from T cells, B-cell-depleted T cells, or PBMCs. Subjects who had been exposed to COVID-19, were actively infected with it, or had recovered from it provided the deeply sampled blood TCRbeta repertoires that made up the dataset. The repertoires were made available in a free public database intended to serve as a resource for research on the immune response to SARS-CoV-2. The samples were drawn from two sources: the first 160 participants of the ongoing ImmuneRACE study, and approximately 1,300 subjects contributed by 6 global collaborators. Sample metadata almost always included a de-identified subject ID, COVID-19 status, age in years and sex. Where HLA class I and class II types were available, the types were taken from metadata supplied by the sample provider, not from assay-based typing.

On the study overall, not on this receptor specifically: How much clinical and demographic metadata was included differed by source and by participant, and the metadata was provided uncurated.

TCRbeta CDR3 regions were amplified from genomic DNA by means of the immunoSEQ Assay, a bias-controlled multiplex PCR. The published analysis was carried out like this. Nucleated cell counts per sample were estimated from amplification of reference gene primers within the assay. Sequence reads were collapsed and filtered to measure the absolute abundance of every unique TCRbeta CDR3 rearrangement. For each sample, productive Simpson clonality was calculated as the square root of Simpson's diversity index over productive rearrangements. TCRdb limited this immuneACCESS table to in-frame rearrangements with V and J called. A share of clones is missing; checked studies link under half to unresolved V genes, and the rest is unexplained. That table supplies the V and J calls and clone size; D and trimming were determined from the DNA. This sample comprises about 440,000 clones, approximately 88% of them detected only once. The top ten clonotypes cover roughly 12% of the sample.

In Seattle, one collaborating source enrolled patients while the infection was active and tracked those patients longitudinally over the course of disease. Collaborating institutions collected whole blood in K2EDTA tubes following their own protocols. For TCRbeta analysis, collaborators shipped samples as frozen whole blood, isolated PBMCs, or DNA extracted from either of those sample types. This clone was detected once. The antigen it recognizes is unknown. No much larger clone is present one base from it, and per-base qualities are unavailable. Taken from cysteine to phenylalanine, the CDR3 has 12 residues. The CDR3 DNA has 36 bases and is translated from base 1. The junction carries 5 bases between V and J, which are trimmed by 4 bases and 4 bases respectively. Sequences SNHLY (CDR1) and FYNNEI (CDR2) are obtained from the germline V gene.

The chain couples TRBV2 to TRBJ2-1; no D segment can be confidently identified. This TCR derives from a woman aged 50 to 60 with COVID-19, enrolled during active disease. Sequencing was carried out using peripheral blood. Read as DNA, the sequence is TGTGCCAGCAGTGTCCAGTACAATGAGCAGTTCTTC. Translated, this gives CASSVQYNEQFF.